This T cell receptor (beta chain) was observed in a study of blood T cell repertoires in COVID-19. Study summary: The origin of the acute and convalescent COVID-19 samples was the United States, Italy and Spain.

The V gene end was trimmed by 7 bases and the J gene end by 4 bases; junction bases not matched to a gene: 5. This CDR3 comprises 12 residues. Germline assignment: CDR1 SQVTM and CDR2 ANQGSEA. Using immunoSEQ multiplex PCR, the repertoire was profiled, and TCRdb retains in-frame clones only, with some absent. The sample lists roughly 190,000 clones, 80% to 95% occurring once. This chain links TRBV29-1 with TRBJ1-1; TRBD1 matches 8 bases. Sequencing was carried out using peripheral blood. This receptor was identified in a man aged 50 or older with acute or convalescent COVID-19. The CDR3 region has the DNA TGCAGCGCCGGACAGGGAAGCACTGAAGCTTTCTTT. Amino acids: CSAGQGSTEAFF.